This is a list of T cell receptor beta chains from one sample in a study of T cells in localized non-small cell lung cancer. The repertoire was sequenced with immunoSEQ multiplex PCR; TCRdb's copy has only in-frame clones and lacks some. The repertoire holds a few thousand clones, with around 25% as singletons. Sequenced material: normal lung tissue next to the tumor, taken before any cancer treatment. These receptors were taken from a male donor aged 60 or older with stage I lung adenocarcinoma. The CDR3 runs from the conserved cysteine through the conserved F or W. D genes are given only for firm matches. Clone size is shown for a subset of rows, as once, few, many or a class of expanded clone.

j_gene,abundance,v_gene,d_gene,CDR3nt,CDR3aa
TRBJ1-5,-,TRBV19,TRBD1,TGTGCCAGTAATATGGACAGGGGCGGCAATCAGCCCCAGCATTTT,CASNMDRGGNQPQHF
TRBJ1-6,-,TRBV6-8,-,TGTGCCAGCAGTTACTCGCCCCGCGACAGCATAAATTCACCCCTCCACTTT,CASSYSPRDSINSPLHF
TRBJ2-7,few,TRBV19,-,TGTGCCCTGGGGCGCAGACCCTCCTACGAGCAGTACTTC,CALGRRPSYEQYF
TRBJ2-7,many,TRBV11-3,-,TGTGCCAGCAGCTTGGGAGGCTTTAGCTCCTACGAGCAGTACTTC,CASSLGGFSSYEQYF
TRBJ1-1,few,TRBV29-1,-,TGCAGCACTGATTTGTTAGGACCGAACACTGAAGCTTTCTTT,CSTDLLGPNTEAFF
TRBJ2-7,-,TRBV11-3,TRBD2,TGTGCCAGCAGCCCGGGGGGCGGGGGGCTCTCCTACGAGCAGTACTTC,CASSPGGGGLSYEQYF
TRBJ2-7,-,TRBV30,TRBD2,TGTGCCTGGAGTCGCGGGAGGGGGGAGCAGTACTTC,CAWSRGRGEQYF
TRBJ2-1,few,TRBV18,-,TGTGCCAGCTCACCAATCGGGCGGCCCCATGAGCAGTTCTTC,CASSPIGRPHEQFF
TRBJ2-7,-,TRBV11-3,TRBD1,TGTGCCAGCAGCCCCCTCGGGGTTGGACAGGGGAACGAGCAGTACTTC,CASSPLGVGQGNEQYF
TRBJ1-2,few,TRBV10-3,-,TGTGCCATCAGCGCACTCACAAACAGGGTACGGGGCTACACCTTC,CAISALTNRVRGYTF
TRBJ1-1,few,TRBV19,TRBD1,TGTGCCAGTAGTCTGGCAGGGGGGATGACTGAAGCTTTCTTT,CASSLAGGMTEAFF
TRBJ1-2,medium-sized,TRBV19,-,TGTGCCTCCGGACCCTTCAATGGGGGCTATGGCTACACCTTC,CASGPFNGGYGYTF
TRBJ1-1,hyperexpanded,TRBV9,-,TGTGCCAGCACCCCGGGACACAGGAACACTGAAGCTTTCTTT,CASTPGHRNTEAFF
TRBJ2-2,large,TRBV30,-,TGTGCCTGGAACTACCCAGGGCGTAACACCGGGGAGCTGTTTTTT,CAWNYPGRNTGELFF
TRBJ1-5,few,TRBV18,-,TGTGCCAGCTCCCTGGGATTAGGCAATCAGCCCCAGCATTTT,CASSLGLGNQPQHF
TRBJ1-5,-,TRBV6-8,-,TGTGCCAGCAGTTACTCCGCTGATCAGCCCCAGCATTTT,CASSYSADQPQHF
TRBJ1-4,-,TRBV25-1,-,TGTGCCAGCAGTGAATACCGGTCTAATGAAAAACTGTTTTTT,CASSEYRSNEKLFF
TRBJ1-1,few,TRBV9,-,TGTGCCAGCAGTCCTACAGGAACTGAAGCTTTCTTT,CASSPTGTEAFF
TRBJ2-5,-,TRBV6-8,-,TGTGCCAGCAGTTACAGGGGATTCGGAGAGACCCAGTACTTC,CASSYRGFGETQYF
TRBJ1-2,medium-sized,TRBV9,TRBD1,TGTGCCAGCAGTGAAGCCCCGGGACAGGGTAGGGGCTACACCTTC,CASSEAPGQGRGYTF
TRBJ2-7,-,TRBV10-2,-,TGCGCCAGCAGGATTACGGCGGACTCCTACGAGCAGTACTTC,CASRITADSYEQYF